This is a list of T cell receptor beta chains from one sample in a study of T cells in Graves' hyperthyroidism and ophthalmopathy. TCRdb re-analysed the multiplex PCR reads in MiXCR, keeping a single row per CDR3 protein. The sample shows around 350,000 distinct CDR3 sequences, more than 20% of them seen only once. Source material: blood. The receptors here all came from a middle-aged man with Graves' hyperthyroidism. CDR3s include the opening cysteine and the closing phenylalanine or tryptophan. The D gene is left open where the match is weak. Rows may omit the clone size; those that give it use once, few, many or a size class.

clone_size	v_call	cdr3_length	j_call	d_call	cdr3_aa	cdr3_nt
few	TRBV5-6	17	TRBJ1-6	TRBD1	CASSFFGGTGVNSPLHF	TGTGCCAGCAGTTTTTTCGGGGGGACAGGGGTTAATTCACCCCTCCACTTT
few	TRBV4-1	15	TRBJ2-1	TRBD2	CASRARASGSDEQFF	TGCGCCAGCAGGGCCCGTGCTAGCGGGAGTGATGAGCAGTTCTTC
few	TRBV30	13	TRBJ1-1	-	CAWSVPENTEAFF	TGTGCCTGGAGTGTACCTGAGAACACTGAAGCTTTCTTT
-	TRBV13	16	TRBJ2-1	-	CASSLALGLEYNEQFF	TGTGCCAGCAGCTTAGCTTTGGGACTGGAGTACAATGAGCAGTTCTTC
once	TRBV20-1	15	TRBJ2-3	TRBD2	CSARGGGTTSDTQYF	TGCAGTGCTAGAGGGGGAGGGACTACCTCAGATACGCAGTATTTT
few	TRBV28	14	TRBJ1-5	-	CASFRIGGNQPQHF	TGTGCCAGCTTTCGCATAGGTGGCAATCAGCCCCAGCATTTT
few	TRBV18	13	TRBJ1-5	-	CASSADRNQPQHF	TGTGCCAGCTCAGCAGACAGAAATCAGCCCCAGCATTTT
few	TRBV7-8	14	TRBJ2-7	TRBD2	CASKSQREAYEQYF	TGTGCCAGCAAATCCCAGCGGGAGGCCTACGAGCAGTACTTC
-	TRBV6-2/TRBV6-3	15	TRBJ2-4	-	CASTKTALAKNIQYF	TGTGCCAGCACCAAGACGGCACTGGCCAAAAACATTCAGTACTTC
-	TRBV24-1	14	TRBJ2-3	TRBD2	CATSESGRIDTQYF	TGTGCCACCAGTGAGAGCGGGAGAATAGATACGCAGTATTTT
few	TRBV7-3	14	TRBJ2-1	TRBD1	CASSLHDRGGEQFF	TGTGCCAGCAGCTTGCATGACAGGGGCGGGGAGCAGTTCTTC
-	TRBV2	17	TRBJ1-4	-	CASSVTGSPWGNEKLFF	TGTGCCAGCAGTGTTACAGGGTCGCCCTGGGGTAATGAAAAACTGTTTTTT
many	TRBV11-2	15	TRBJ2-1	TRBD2	CASSSRTSSGHEQFF	TGTGCCAGCAGCTCCCGGACTAGCTCAGGGCATGAGCAGTTCTTC
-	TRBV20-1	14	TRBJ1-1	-	CSARVPNGNTEAFF	TGCAGTGCTAGAGTCCCTAACGGGAACACTGAAGCTTTCTTT
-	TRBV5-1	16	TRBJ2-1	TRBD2	CASSSTPSGDYNEQFF	TGCGCCAGCAGCTCGACTCCTAGCGGGGACTACAATGAGCAGTTCTTC
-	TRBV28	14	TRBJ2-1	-	CASSLLERGNEQFF	TGTGCCAGCAGTTTACTAGAAAGGGGCAATGAGCAGTTCTTC
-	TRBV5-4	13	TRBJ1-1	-	CASSGGRETEAFF	TGTGCCAGCTCCGGAGGCAGGGAGACTGAAGCTTTCTTT
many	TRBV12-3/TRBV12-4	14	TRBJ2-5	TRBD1	CASSGQGGQETQYF	TGTGCCAGCAGTGGACAGGGGGGACAAGAGACCCAGTACTTC
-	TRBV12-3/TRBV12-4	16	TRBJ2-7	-	CASSLGSIGAGTEQYF	TGTGCCAGCAGCCTAGGTTCGATCGGGGCGGGTACTGAGCAGTACTTC
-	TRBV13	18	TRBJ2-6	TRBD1	CASTLRDRVPSGANVLTF	TGTGCCAGCACCCTCCGGGACAGGGTACCTTCTGGGGCCAACGTCCTGACTTTC
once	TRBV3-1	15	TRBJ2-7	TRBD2	CASSQAGLPANEQYF	TGTGCCAGCAGCCAAGCGGGACTACCAGCCAACGAGCAGTACTTC
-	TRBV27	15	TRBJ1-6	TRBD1	CASRPPGQGYSPLHF	TGTGCCAGCAGACCCCCGGGACAGGGGTATTCACCCCTCCACTTT
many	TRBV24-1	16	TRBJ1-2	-	CATSDARVSANYGYTF	TGTGCCACCAGTGATGCCAGGGTATCGGCAAACTATGGCTACACCTTC
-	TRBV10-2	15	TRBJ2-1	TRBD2	CASSESGSSYNEQFF	TGCGCCAGCAGTGAGAGCGGGAGCTCCTACAATGAGCAGTTCTTC
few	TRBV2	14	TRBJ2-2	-	CASRPGQGQGELFF	TGTGCCAGCAGGCCCGGCCAGGGGCAAGGGGAGCTGTTTTTT
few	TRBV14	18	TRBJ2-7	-	CASSQEGSTGRGDYEQYF	TGTGCCAGCAGCCAAGAGGGCAGCACGGGCCGGGGCGACTACGAGCAGTACTTC
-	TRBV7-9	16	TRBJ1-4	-	CASSAAGAHSNEKLFF	TGTGCCAGCAGCGCAGCAGGGGCGCACTCTAATGAAAAACTGTTTTTT
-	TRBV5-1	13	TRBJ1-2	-	CASSSSTGTIYTF	TGCGCCAGCAGCTCCTCGACCGGGACTATCTACACCTTC
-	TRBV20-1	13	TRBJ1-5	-	CSARRGVNQPQHF	TGCAGTGCTAGGCGGGGGGTAAATCAGCCCCAGCATTTT
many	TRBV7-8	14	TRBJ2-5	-	CASSFRRHQETQYF	TGTGCCAGCAGCTTCCGCCGACACCAAGAGACCCAGTACTTC
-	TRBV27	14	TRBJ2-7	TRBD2	CASSRAGARDEQYF	TGTGCCAGCAGCCGGGCGGGAGCACGAGACGAGCAGTACTTC
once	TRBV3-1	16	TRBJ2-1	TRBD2	CASSWSSTSGFNEQFF	TGTGCCAGCAGCTGGAGTTCGACTAGCGGCTTCAATGAGCAGTTCTTC
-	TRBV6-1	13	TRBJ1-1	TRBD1	CASRGTANIEAFF	TGTGCCAGCAGAGGGACAGCGAACATTGAAGCTTTCTTT
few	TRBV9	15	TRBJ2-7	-	CASSVDPRNSYEQYF	TGTGCCAGCAGCGTAGACCCTCGCAACAGCTACGAGCAGTACTTC
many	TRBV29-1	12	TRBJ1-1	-	CSVVLSALEAFF	TGCAGCGTTGTATTATCGGCCCTTGAAGCTTTCTTT
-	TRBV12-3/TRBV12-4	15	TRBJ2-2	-	CASSFHLPNAGELFF	TGTGCCAGCAGTTTCCACCTGCCGAACGCCGGGGAGCTGTTTTTT
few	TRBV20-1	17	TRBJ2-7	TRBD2	CSASRSSGSPSSYEQYF	TGCAGTGCTAGTCGATCTAGCGGGAGCCCTAGCTCCTACGAGCAGTACTTC
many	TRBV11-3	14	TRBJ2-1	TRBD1	CASSPGQGVNEQFF	TGTGCCAGCTCCCCGGGACAGGGGGTAAATGAGCAGTTCTTC
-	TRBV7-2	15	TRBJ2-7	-	CASSLGTRGSYEQYF	TGTGCCAGCAGCTTGGGGACTCGGGGCTCCTACGAGCAGTACTTC
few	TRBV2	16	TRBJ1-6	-	CASWGAEGRGNSPLHF	TGTGCCAGCTGGGGAGCTGAGGGGAGGGGAAATTCACCCCTCCACTTT
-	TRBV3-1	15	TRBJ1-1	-	CASSLHGHASTEAFF	TGTGCCAGCAGCTTACATGGACATGCGAGCACTGAAGCTTTCTTT
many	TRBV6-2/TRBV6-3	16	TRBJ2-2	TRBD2	CASSPRTSDNTGELFF	TGTGCCAGCAGTCCCCGGACTAGCGACAACACCGGGGAGCTGTTTTTT
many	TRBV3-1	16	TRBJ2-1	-	CASSQDPSVAYNEQFF	TGTGCCAGCAGCCAAGACCCTAGCGTCGCCTACAATGAGCAGTTCTTC
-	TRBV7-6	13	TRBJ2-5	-	CASSQGRKETQYF	TGTGCCAGCAGCCAAGGGAGGAAAGAGACCCAGTACTTC
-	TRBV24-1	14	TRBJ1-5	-	CATSESRGDQPQHF	TGTGCCACCAGTGAGTCACGGGGAGATCAGCCCCAGCATTTT
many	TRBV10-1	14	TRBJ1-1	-	CASSEGGRNTEAFF	TGCGCCAGCAGTGAGGGCGGACGGAACACTGAAGCTTTCTTT
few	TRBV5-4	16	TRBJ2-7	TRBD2	CASSIKRDSIVYEQYF	TGTGCCAGCAGCATTAAGCGGGATTCAATTGTCTACGAGCAGTACTTC
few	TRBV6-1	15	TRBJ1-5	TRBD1	CASSVTGDGNQPQHF	TGTGCCAGCAGTGTGACAGGGGATGGGAATCAGCCCCAGCATTTT
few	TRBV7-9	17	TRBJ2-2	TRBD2	CASSPSGLAVDTGELFF	TGTGCCAGCAGCCCCTCGGGACTAGCGGTTGACACCGGGGAGCTGTTTTTT
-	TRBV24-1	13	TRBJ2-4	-	CATSDPDRNIQYF	TGTGCCACCAGTGACCCGGACAGAAACATTCAGTACTTC